This T cell receptor (beta chain) was obtained from a study of blood T cell repertoires in COVID-19. Germline V CDR1 and CDR2: MNHEY, SMNVEV (reference sequence). This CDR3 spans 15 amino acids. With V trimmed by 9 bases and J by 6 bases, 6 bases remained unmatched. Profiled with immunoSEQ multiplex PCR; TCRdb holds only in-frame clones, not every one. Here the sample spans around 330,000 clones, around 89% being singletons. The chain is built from TRBV27 and TRBJ2-3; 16 bases are shared with TRBD2. The specimen sequenced was peripheral blood. The TCR sequence derives from a woman in her forties or fifties with active or convalescent COVID-19. CDR3 sequence: CASGTSGRARDTQYF. The CDR3 DNA sequence: TGTGCCAGTGGGACTAGCGGGAGGGCAAGGGATACGCAGTATTTT.